These 14 T cell receptor beta chains came from one sample sequenced in a study of early T cells in non-severe SARS-CoV-2 infection. TCRdb reprocessed the 5' RACE reads with MiXCR, giving one entry per CDR3 protein. In the table there are 23,000 or so distinct CDR3 sequences, less than 6.5% of which are singletons. The specimen was whole blood. These receptors were collected from an adult who was a healthcare worker with PCR-confirmed SARS-CoV-2 infection or an uninfected control (not recorded which).

In this sample, this clonotype turned up many times. The chain joins TRBV29-1 to TRBJ1-2; no clear D gene. CDR3 length equals 13 residues. The ends were cut back, 0 bases at V and 4 bases at J, with 9 bases in the middle. CDR1 SQVTM and CDR2 ANQGSEA come from the germline V gene. CDR3 sequence (DNA): TGCAGCGTTGAAGACAGCCACTTCTATGGCTACACCTTC. Translating it yields CSVEDSHFYGYTF.

This clonotype was detected many times. The chain employs TRBV20-1 and TRBJ2-1; D is uncertain. Germline loops: CDR1 DFQATT, CDR2 SNEGSKA (reference sequence). CDR3 length equals 11 residues. V was clipped by 4 bases and J by 5 bases, with 6 bases between them. The CDR3: CSATEHNEQFF. Written as DNA, the CDR3 is TGCAGTGCTACCGAACACAATGAGCAGTTCTTC.

This clonotype has a handful of counts. The CDR3 protein is CASSNRGGETQYF. The CDR3 DNA reads TGTGCCAGCAGTAACAGGGGAGGAGAGACCCAGTACTTC. The V call is TRBV2, the J call TRBJ2-5; a weak D match, TRBD1 (7 bases). Germline lookup yields CDR1 SNHLY and CDR2 FYNNEI. The CDR3 is made up of 13 amino acids. V shed 5 bases and J shed 4 bases, with 11 bases lying between them.

At least ten counts were recorded for this clonotype. This rearrangement joins TRBV7-8 to TRBJ2-5, with 7 bases lining up with TRBD1. The CDR3 extends over 14 amino acids. Germline V lookup: CDR1 SGHVS, CDR2 FQNEAQ. Unmatched junction bases numbered 8, after V lost 5 bases and J lost 5 bases. CDR3 loop: CASSIRQGWETQYF. CDR3 sequence (DNA): TGTGCCAGCAGCATACGACAGGGATGGGAGACCCAGTACTTC. Full variable domain (remainder filled in from reference TRBV7-8 and TRBJ2-5): GAGVSQSPRYKVAKRGQDVALRCDPISGHVSLFWYQQALGQGPEFLTYFQNEAQLDKSGLPSDRFFAERPEGSVSTLKIQRTQQEDSAVYLCASSIRQGWETQYFGPGTRLLVL.

In this sample, this clonotype turned up many times. The V call is TRBV30, the J call TRBJ2-1; 8 nucleotides agree with TRBD2. The CDR3 contains 17 residues. The ends lost 2 bases at V and 0 bases at J; junction bases unmatched: 9. In germline, CDR1 is GTSNPN, CDR2 SVGIG (reference sequence). The CDR3 loop reads CAWSFIAGKSSYNEQFF. The DNA of the CDR3 is TGTGCCTGGAGTTTTATAGCGGGGAAGAGCTCCTACAATGAGCAGTTCTTC. Combining the CDR3 with reference TRBV30 and TRBJ2-1 gives the whole variable domain SQTIHQWPATLVQPVGSPLSLECTVEGTSNPNLYWYRQAAGRGLQLLFYSVGIGQISSEVPQNLSASRPQDRQFILSSKKLLLSDSGFYLCAWSFIAGKSSYNEQFFGPGTRLTVL.

This clonotype was recorded a few times. The chain combines TRBV7-9 with TRBJ1-2; 7 positions agree with TRBD1. The CDR3 loop spans 16 amino acids. Unmatched junction bases numbered 7, after V lost 3 bases and J lost 0 bases. The V gene's germline CDR1 is SEHNR and CDR2 FQNEAQ (reference sequence). The CDR3 here is CASSFGTDNANYGYTF. The CDR3 DNA is TGTGCCAGCAGCTTTGGGACAGATAATGCTAACTATGGCTACACCTTC.

This chain uses TRBV20-1 with TRBJ2-7, with 13 bases aligning to TRBD2. The CDR3 is 12 amino acids. Germline CDR1 reads DFQATT; CDR2 reads SNEGSKA (reference sequence). The CDR3 DNA follows: TGCACCGGGACTAGCGGGACCTTCGAGCAGTACTTC. The encoded protein is CTGTSGTFEQYF.

The table lists this clonotype with a few counts. CDR3 sequence: CASSSPLGEIGNEQFF. CDR3 DNA: TGTGCCAGCAGCTCGCCCCTTGGGGAAATCGGCAATGAGCAGTTCTTC. The chain links TRBV9 to TRBJ2-1; no reliable D call. The ends were cut back, 4 bases at V and 6 bases at J, with 20 bases in the middle. The CDR3 contains 16 residues. Germline V gives CDR1 SGDLS, CDR2 YYNGEE.

This clonotype was seen repeatedly, ten times or more. The rearrangement uses TRBV7-9 and TRBJ2-5; D not resolved. In germline, CDR1 is SEHNR, CDR2 FQNEAQ (reference sequence). This CDR3 is built from 12 residues. The V end lost 4 bases, the J end lost 5 bases, and 8 bases lay between the germline ends. In DNA form, the CDR3 reads TGTGCCAGCAGCTCCTATCCGGAGACCCAGTACTTC. Its protein is CASSSYPETQYF.

Ten or more counts support this clonotype. This chain uses TRBV4-1 with TRBJ2-7, with D perhaps matching TRBD1 or TRBD2 (5 bases each). In germline, CDR1 is MGHRA, CDR2 YSYEKL. The CDR3 runs 16 residues. V dropped 0 bases and J dropped 5 bases, with 17 bases sitting between them. The CDR3 is CASSQDLTKRGNEQYV. The CDR3 DNA follows: TGCGCCAGCAGCCAAGATCTTACAAAACGGGGCAACGAGCAGTACGTC.

This clonotype was counted at least ten times. V and J are TRBV11-2 and TRBJ2-2, with D unresolved. This CDR3 is built from 13 residues. Trimming shortened V by 3 bases and J by 1 base, and 3 bases separated the two germline ends. Looked up from germline, CDR1 is SGHAT and CDR2 is FQNNGV. As DNA, the CDR3 is TGTGCCAGCAGCTTCCAGAACACCGGGGAGCTGTTTTTT. Protein: CASSFQNTGELFF.

This clonotype was picked up many times. The V and J genes are TRBV7-2 and TRBJ2-7, with 7 bases fitting TRBD2. Germline V gene sequence: CDR1 SGHTA, CDR2 FQGNSA. V shed 5 bases, J shed 5 bases, and the junction held 6 bases outside the gene matches. This CDR3 contains 13 residues. CDR3 region: CASSEAGVHEQYF. CDR3 nucleotide sequence: TGTGCCAGCAGCGAGGCGGGAGTCCACGAGCAGTACTTC.

There are many counts of this clonotype. The CDR3, as DNA: TGCAGTGCTAGCGGAGTGGGTATCTACGAGCAGTACTTC. This sequence encodes CSASGVGIYEQYF. This chain uses TRBV20-1 with TRBJ2-7; D is unresolved. This CDR3 comprises 13 residues. The germline gives CDR1 DFQATT, CDR2 SNEGSKA (reference sequence). V was shortened by 3 bases and J by 3 bases, with 12 bases between the two germline ends.

By its share, this clonotype is medium-sized. CDR3 in amino acids: CASSLRLAGVYNEQFF. The CDR3 coding sequence is TGTGCCAGCAGCCTCAGGCTAGCGGGGGTTTACAATGAGCAGTTCTTC. The gene calls are TRBV11-2 and TRBJ2-1, with 10 bases matching TRBD2. Losses at the gene ends were 5 bases for V and 4 bases for J; bases not matched to a gene: 8. This CDR3 comprises 16 residues. In germline, CDR1 is SGHAT, CDR2 FQNNGV.